This T cell receptor (beta chain) was captured by sequencing in a study of shared clonotypes between healthy human individuals. Authors' methods: As immunoSEQ supplied junction-only sequences (without quality scores), filtering differed. The repertoire was sequenced with immunoSEQ multiplex PCR; TCRdb's copy has only in-frame clones and lacks some. V and J calls plus clone size are reproduced from that table; the DNA served to infer D and trimming. The sample holds under 1 million clones, 96% seen once. CDR1 is MNHNS, CDR2 SASEGT, per germline. The CDR3 consists of 13 residues. V was trimmed by 2 bases and J by 4 bases, leaving 6 bases between them. Terminally differentiated effector memory CD45RA+ cells were left out of the naive CD8 fraction, which was CD45RO-negative and positively selected for CCR7. This clone was seen only once. Other DNA sequences from this sample encode an identical CDR3 as well.

The specimen sequenced was naive CD8+ T cells sorted from blood. This receptor was obtained from a young man in good health. The chain couples TRBV6-1 to TRBJ1-5; D is ambiguous. The CDR3 DNA is TGTGCCAGCAGTGAATGGGTTAATCAGCCCCAGCATTTT. Encoded protein: CASSEWVNQPQHF.